This T cell receptor (beta chain) was sequenced for a study of blood T cells in healthy people across ages. Study results and caveats: Expanded clonotype shifts may have been confounded, as the donors had an unknown CMV status.

Concerning this clonotype: Its specificity is unknown.

The study recruited healthy Caucasian donors from Russia who were aged roughly 6 to 95. Through a sample-barcoded 5' primer and a J-beta primer mix, a second PCR was run for roughly 6 to 12 cycles. TCRdb analysed the 5' RACE reads with MiXCR anew, one entry per CDR3 protein. The sample consists of roughly 1,100,000 distinct CDR3 sequences, less than 25% of them appearing once. This sample also belongs to another study, concerning T cells of mothers and their children. That paper adds: Mothers yielded over 10 million CDR3 reads, children about 2.8 million each.

Sequencing was performed on blood. The TCR comes from a girl aged 2 to 10 in good health.

The CDR3 DNA follows: TGCAGTGCTTCTAAAACCAGGGGGGCCCAAGAGACCCAGTACTTC. Its translation: CSASKTRGAQETQYF. This chain uses TRBV20-1 with TRBJ2-5, with a tentative D call TRBD1 (7 bases). V lost 5 bases to trimming and J lost 1 base, with 17 bases between them. The germline V gene encodes CDR1 DFQATT and CDR2 SNEGSKA (reference sequence). This CDR3 spans 15 amino acids.